What follows is one T cell receptor beta chain and its context. This PCR relied on a set of 60 Vbeta primers and 13 Jbeta primers. TCRdb keeps only in-frame clones here, not all; method: immunoSEQ multiplex PCR. The sample consists of 120,000 to 150,000 clones, about 84% of them appearing once. The germline gives CDR1 MNHNS, CDR2 SASEGT. There are 14 residues in the CDR3. J was trimmed by 7 bases and V by 5 bases; bases with no gene match: 9. The sample is drawn from a study of cytomegalovirus exposure and HLA in healthy donors. The material sequenced was PBMCs. This sequence originates from a male donor in good health and CMV-seronegative. The chain is built from TRBV6-1 and TRBJ1-1; TRBD1 matches 8 bases. The CDR3 sequence: CASSHQGATNEAFF. CDR3 DNA sequence: TGTGCCAGCAGTCACCAGGGGGCAACGAATGAAGCTTTCTTT.